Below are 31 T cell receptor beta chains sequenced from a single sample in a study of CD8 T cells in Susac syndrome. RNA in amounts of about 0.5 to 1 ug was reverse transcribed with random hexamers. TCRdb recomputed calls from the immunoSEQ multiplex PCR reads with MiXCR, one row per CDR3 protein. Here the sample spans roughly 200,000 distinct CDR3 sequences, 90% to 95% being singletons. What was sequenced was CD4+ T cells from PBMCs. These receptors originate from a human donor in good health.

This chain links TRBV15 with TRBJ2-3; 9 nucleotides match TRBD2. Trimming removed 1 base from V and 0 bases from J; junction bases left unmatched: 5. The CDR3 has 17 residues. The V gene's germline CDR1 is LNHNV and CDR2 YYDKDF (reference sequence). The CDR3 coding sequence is TGTGCCACCAGCAGAGCACCTAGCGGGATTAGCACAGATACGCAGTATTTT. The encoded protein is CATSRAPSGISTDTQYF.

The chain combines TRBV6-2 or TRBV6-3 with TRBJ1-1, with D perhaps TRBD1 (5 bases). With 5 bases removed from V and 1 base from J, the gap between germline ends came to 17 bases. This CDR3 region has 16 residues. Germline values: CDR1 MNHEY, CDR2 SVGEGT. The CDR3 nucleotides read TGTGCCAGCAGTCTTAATCCGGGACGGAGGAACACTGAAGCTTTCTTT. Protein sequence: CASSLNPGRRNTEAFF.

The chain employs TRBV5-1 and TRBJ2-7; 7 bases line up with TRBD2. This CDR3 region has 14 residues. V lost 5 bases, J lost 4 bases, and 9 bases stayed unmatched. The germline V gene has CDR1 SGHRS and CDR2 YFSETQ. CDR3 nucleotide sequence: TGCGCCAGCAGTGTAGCGGGCGTTTCATACGAGCAGTACGTC. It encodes CASSVAGVSYEQYV.

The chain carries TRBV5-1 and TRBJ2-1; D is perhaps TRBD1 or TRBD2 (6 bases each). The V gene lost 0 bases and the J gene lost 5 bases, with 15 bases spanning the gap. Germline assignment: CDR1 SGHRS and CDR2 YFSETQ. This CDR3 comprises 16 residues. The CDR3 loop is CASSLVGGPQDNEQFF. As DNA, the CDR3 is TGCGCCAGCAGCTTGGTTGGGGGGCCGCAAGACAATGAGCAGTTCTTC.

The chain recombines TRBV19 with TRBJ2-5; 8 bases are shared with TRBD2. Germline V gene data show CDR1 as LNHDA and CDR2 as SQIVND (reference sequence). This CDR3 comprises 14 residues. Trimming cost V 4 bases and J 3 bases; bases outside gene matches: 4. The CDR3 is CASSTRAGEETQYF. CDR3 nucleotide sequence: TGTGCCAGTAGTACCCGAGCGGGGGAAGAGACCCAGTACTTC.

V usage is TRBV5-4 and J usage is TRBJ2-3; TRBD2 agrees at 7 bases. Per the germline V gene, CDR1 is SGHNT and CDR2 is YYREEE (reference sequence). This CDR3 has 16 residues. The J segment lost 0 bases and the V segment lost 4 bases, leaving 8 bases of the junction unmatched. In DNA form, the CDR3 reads TGTGCCAGCAGCAGCCAGCGGGGTCTAAGCACAGATACGCAGTATTTT. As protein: CASSSQRGLSTDTQYF.

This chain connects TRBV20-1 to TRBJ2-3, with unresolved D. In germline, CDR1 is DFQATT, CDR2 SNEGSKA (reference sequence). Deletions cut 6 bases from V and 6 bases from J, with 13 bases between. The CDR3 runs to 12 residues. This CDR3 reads CSASTPADTQYF. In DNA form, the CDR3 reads TGCAGTGCAAGCACCCCGGCGGATACGCAGTATTTT.

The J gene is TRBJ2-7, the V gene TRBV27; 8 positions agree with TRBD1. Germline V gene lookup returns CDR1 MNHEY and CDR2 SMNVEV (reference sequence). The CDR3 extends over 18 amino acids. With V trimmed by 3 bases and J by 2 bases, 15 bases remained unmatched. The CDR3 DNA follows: TGTGCCAGCAGTTTCGGACAGGGTGATTTGTATTCAGCCTACGAGCAGTACTTC. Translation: CASSFGQGDLYSAYEQYF.

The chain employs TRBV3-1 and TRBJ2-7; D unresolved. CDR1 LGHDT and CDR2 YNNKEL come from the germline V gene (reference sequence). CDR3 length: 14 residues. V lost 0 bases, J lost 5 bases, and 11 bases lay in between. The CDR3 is CASSQDTEPNEQYF. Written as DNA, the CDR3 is TGTGCCAGCAGCCAAGATACCGAGCCCAACGAGCAGTACTTC.

The DNA of the CDR3 is TGCAGTGCTAGCCCCCCAGGGCGGGACACTGAAGCTTTCTTT. This codes for CSASPPGRDTEAFF. The V gene is TRBV20-1, the J gene TRBJ1-1; a possible D gene is TRBD1 (5 bases). The germline CDR1 and CDR2 sequences are DFQATT and SNEGSKA (reference sequence). Between the trimmed V and J ends, which lost 3 bases and 3 bases, there was a span of 14 bases. This CDR3 has 14 amino acids.

Written as DNA, the CDR3 is TGTGCCAGCAGCTTAACTCTAGCGGGAGCCCTTGGCAATGAGCAGTTCTTC. This translates into CASSLTLAGALGNEQFF. This chain joins TRBV7-6 and TRBJ2-1; 10 bases are shared with TRBD2. The CDR3 is 17 amino acids. V shed 2 bases and J 6 bases; nucleotides not matched to a gene: 10. In germline, CDR1 is SGHVS, CDR2 FNYEAQ. The entire variable domain, with the rest obtained from reference TRBV7-6 and TRBJ2-1, is as follows: GAGVSQSPRYKVTKRGQDVALRCDPISGHVSLYWYRQALGQGPEFLTYFNYEAQQDKSGLPNDRFSAERPEGSISTLTIQRTEQRDSAMYRCASSLTLAGALGNEQFFGPGTRLTVL.

This CDR3 is CSGTGTGANEQFF. CDR3 in DNA: TGCAGCGGAACCGGGACAGGGGCGAATGAGCAGTTCTTC. The J gene is TRBJ2-1, the V gene TRBV29-1; TRBD1 aligns across 10 bases. The CDR3 spans 13 residues. CDR1 is SQVTM, CDR2 ANQGSEA, per germline. The trim removed 7 bases at V and 7 bases at J, leaving 7 bases unmatched.

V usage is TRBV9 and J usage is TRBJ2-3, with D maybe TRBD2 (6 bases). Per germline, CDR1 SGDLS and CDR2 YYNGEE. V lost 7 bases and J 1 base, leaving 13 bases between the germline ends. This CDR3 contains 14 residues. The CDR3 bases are TGTGCCAGCGGAGGGGCTAGCGGCACAGATACGCAGTATTTT. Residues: CASGGASGTDTQYF.

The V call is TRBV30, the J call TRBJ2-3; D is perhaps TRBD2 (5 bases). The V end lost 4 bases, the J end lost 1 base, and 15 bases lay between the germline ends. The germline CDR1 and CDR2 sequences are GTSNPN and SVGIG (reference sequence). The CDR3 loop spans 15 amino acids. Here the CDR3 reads CAWTRGAWGTDTQYF. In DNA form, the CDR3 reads TGTGCCTGGACCCGGGGAGCATGGGGCACAGATACGCAGTATTTT.

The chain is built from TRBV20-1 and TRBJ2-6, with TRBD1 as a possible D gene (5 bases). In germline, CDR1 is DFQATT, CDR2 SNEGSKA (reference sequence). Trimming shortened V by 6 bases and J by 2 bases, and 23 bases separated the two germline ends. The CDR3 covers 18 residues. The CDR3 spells CSAYSRIFDRAGANVLTF. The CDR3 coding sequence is TGCAGTGCCTACTCTCGGATTTTCGACAGAGCTGGGGCCAACGTCCTGACTTTC.

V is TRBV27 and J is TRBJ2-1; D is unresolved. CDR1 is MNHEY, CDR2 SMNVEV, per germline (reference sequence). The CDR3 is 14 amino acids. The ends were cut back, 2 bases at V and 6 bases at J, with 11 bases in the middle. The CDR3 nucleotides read TGTGCCAGCAGTTTAGACCGAGACCTCAATGAGCAGTTCTTC. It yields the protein CASSLDRDLNEQFF.

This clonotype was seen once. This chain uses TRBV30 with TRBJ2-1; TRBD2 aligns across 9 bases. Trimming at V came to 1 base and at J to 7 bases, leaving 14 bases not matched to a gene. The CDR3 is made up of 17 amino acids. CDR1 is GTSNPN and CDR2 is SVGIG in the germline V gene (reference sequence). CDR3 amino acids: CAWSEGSGRWYENEQFF. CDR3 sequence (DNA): TGTGCCTGGAGTGAGGGTAGCGGGAGATGGTACGAAAATGAGCAGTTCTTC. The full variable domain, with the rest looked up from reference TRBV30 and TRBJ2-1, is SQTIHQWPATLVQPVGSPLSLECTVEGTSNPNLYWYRQAAGRGLQLLFYSVGIGQISSEVPQNLSASRPQDRQFILSSKKLLLSDSGFYLCAWSEGSGRWYENEQFFGPGTRLTVL.

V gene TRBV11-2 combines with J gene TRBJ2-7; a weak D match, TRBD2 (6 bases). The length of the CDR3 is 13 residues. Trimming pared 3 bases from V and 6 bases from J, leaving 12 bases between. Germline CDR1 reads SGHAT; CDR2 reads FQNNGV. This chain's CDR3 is CASSLAGPSEQYF. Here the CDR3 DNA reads TGTGCCAGCAGCTTGGCGGGACCCTCCGAGCAGTACTTC.

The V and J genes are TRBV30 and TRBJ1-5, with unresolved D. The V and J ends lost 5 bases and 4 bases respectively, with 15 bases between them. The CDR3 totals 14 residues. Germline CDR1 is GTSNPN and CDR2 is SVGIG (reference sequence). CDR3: CAWGGGRENQPQHF. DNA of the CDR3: TGTGCCTGGGGTGGCGGACGGGAGAATCAGCCCCAGCATTTT.

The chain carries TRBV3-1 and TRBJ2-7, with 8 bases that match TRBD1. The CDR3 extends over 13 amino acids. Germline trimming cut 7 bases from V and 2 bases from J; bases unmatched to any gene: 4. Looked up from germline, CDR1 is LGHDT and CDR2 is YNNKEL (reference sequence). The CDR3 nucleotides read TGTGCCAGCAACGACAGGGGAACCTACGAGCAGTACTTC. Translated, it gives CASNDRGTYEQYF.

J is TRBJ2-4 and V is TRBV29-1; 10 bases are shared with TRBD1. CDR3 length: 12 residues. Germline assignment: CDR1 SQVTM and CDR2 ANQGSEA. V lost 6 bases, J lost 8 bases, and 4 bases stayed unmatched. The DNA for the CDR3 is TGCAGCGTGACAGGGGGCGGGGACATTCAGTACTTC. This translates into CSVTGGGDIQYF.

CDR3 protein: CSARQGVDGYTF. The CDR3 bases are TGCAGTGCTCGCCAGGGCGTAGATGGCTACACCTTC. The chain uses TRBV20-1 and TRBJ1-2; tentatively, D is TRBD1 (5 bases). Looked up from germline, CDR1 is DFQATT and CDR2 is SNEGSKA (reference sequence). The CDR3 loop spans 12 amino acids. Trimming took 5 bases from V and 6 from J, leaving 13 bases between them.

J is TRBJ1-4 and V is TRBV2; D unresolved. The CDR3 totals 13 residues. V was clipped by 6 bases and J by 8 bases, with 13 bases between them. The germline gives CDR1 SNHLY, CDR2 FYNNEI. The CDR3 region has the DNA TGTGCCAGCAGCCTGGACCTGCGGGAAAAACTGTTTTTT. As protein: CASSLDLREKLFF.

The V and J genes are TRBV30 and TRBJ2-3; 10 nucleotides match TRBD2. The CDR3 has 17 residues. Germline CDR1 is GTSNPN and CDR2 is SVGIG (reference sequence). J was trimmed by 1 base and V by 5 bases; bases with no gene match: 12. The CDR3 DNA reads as TGTGCCTGGGAGCCCACACGTCTAGCGGGAGGCACAGATACGCAGTATTTT. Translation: CAWEPTRLAGGTDTQYF.

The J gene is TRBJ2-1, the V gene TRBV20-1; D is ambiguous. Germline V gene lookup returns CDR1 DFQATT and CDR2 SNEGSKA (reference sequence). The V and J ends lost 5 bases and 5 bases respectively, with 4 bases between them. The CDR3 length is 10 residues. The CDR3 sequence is CSAWDNEQFF. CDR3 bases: TGCAGTGCTTGGGACAATGAGCAGTTCTTC.

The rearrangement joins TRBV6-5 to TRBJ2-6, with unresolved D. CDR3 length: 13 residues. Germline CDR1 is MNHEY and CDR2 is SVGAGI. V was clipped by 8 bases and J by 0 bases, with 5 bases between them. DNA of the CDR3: TGTGCCAGCGACACCTCTGGGGCCAACGTCCTGACTTTC. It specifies CASDTSGANVLTF.

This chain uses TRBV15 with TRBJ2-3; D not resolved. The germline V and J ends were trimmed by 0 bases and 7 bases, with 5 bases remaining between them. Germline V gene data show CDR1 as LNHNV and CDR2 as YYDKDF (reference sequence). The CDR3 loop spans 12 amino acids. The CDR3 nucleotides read TGTGCCACCAGCAGAGAACGGAATACGCAGTATTTT. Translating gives CATSRERNTQYF.

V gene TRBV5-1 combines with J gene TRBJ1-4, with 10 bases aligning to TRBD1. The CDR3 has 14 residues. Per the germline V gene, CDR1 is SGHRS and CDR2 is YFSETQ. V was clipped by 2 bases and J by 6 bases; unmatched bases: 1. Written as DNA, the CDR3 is TGCGCCAGCAGCTTCGGGACAGGGGATGAAAAACTGTTTTTT. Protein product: CASSFGTGDEKLFF.

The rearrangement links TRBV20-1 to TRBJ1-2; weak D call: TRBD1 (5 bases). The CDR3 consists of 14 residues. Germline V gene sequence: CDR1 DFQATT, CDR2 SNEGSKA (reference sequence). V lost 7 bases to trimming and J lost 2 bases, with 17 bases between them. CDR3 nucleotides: TGCAGTGTCCCGGGCGAGACAGTCAACTATGGCTACACCTTC. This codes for CSVPGETVNYGYTF.

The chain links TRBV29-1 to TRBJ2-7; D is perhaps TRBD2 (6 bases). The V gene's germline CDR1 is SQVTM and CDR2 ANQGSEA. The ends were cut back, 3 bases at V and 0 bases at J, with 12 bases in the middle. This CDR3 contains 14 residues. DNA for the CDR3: TGCAGCGTTGATAGCGGTCAGGCCTCCTACGAGCAGTACTTC. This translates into CSVDSGQASYEQYF.

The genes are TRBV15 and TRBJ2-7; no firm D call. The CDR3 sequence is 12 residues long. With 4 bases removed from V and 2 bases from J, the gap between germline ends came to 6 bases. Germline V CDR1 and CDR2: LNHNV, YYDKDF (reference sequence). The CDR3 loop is CATSKGPYEQYF. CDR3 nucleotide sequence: TGTGCCACCAGCAAAGGTCCCTACGAGCAGTACTTC.